The clone carrying this TCR beta chain was observed a single time. Trimming removed 6 bases from V and 5 bases from J; junction bases left unmatched: 5. CDR1 and CDR2 from the germline V gene are LGHNA and YSLEER. CDR3 length: 14 amino acids. Researchers ran the PCR with 60 Vbeta and 13 Jbeta primers. TCRdb keeps only in-frame clones here, not all; method: immunoSEQ multiplex PCR. The sample lists about 110,000 clones; over 60% were seen once. This record belongs to a study of cytomegalovirus exposure and HLA in healthy donors. Overall study context: Previous work identified 100 million or so unique TCR beta sequences from about 200 million T cells. Samples from HLA-typed donors yielded about 85 million unique TCRs in an early data release.

Sequencing was performed on PBMCs. The clonotype was recovered from a female donor in good health and CMV-seropositive. The chain has TRBV4-3 and TRBJ2-2; 8 nucleotides match TRBD2. CDR3 sequence: CASRKAGATGELFF. The CDR3 region has the DNA TGCGCCAGCAGAAAAGCGGGGGCTACCGGGGAGCTGTTTTTT.